One sample yielded the 28 T cell receptor beta chains listed below, sequenced in a study of T cell responses to AZD1222 COVID-19 vaccine. The data were produced by immunoSEQ multiplex PCR, yet TCRdb's version contains in-frame clones alone and is incomplete. The sample contains around 96,000 clones, 86% of which appear only once. This sample comprised peripheral blood, obtained 28 days after the second AZD1222 dose. Receptors originate from an adult who received the AZD1222 COVID-19 vaccine.

The rearrangement links TRBV6-5 to TRBJ1-1, with a weak D call TRBD1 (6 bases). The germline V and J ends were trimmed by 7 bases and 2 bases, with 14 bases remaining between them. Germline loops: CDR1 MNHEY, CDR2 SVGAGI. CDR3 length: 14 amino acids. The chain's CDR3 is CASTPGQSNTEAFF. The DNA for the CDR3 is TGTGCCAGCACTCCGGGACAAAGCAACACTGAAGCTTTCTTT.

The V gene is TRBV28, the J gene TRBJ1-2; D unresolved. Trimming shortened V by 2 bases and J by 5 bases, and 15 bases separated the two germline ends. In germline, CDR1 is MDHEN, CDR2 SYDVKM. This CDR3 comprises 15 residues. CDR3 loop: CASSLDRGRPYGYTF. As DNA, the CDR3 is TGTGCCAGCAGTTTAGACCGTGGTCGACCTTATGGCTACACCTTC.

The genes are TRBV7-9 and TRBJ2-7; D assignment may be TRBD1 or TRBD2 (6 bases each). The CDR3 is 13 residues long. The germline V and J ends were trimmed by 4 bases and 6 bases, with 13 bases remaining between them. Germline-derived CDR1 and CDR2 are SEHNR and FQNEAQ (reference sequence). The DNA for the CDR3 is TGTGCCAGCAGCTCGGACCGGGGGCGCGAGCAGTACTTC. Amino acid sequence: CASSSDRGREQYF.

The V call is TRBV28, the J call TRBJ2-2; 10 nucleotides align to TRBD2. Germline CDR1 and CDR2: MDHEN and SYDVKM. The CDR3 has 16 residues. The V segment lost 4 bases and the J segment 1 base; nucleotides outside the gene matches: 3. CDR3 loop: CASSSWTSGNTGELFF. DNA of the CDR3: TGTGCCAGCAGTTCCTGGACTAGCGGGAACACCGGGGAGCTGTTTTTT.

The chain links TRBV7-3 to TRBJ1-3, with D hard to call. The CDR3 is 11 residues long. Germline V CDR1 and CDR2: SGHTA, FQGTGA. Trimming cost V 8 bases and J 4 bases, with 6 bases left between them. Written as DNA, the CDR3 is TGTGCCAGCGGAGGGGGAAACACCATATATTTT. This gives the protein CASGGGNTIYF.

This clone was observed a few times. V is TRBV4-1 and J is TRBJ1-4; 11 bases are a match to TRBD1. The V gene's germline CDR1 is MGHRA and CDR2 YSYEKL. The CDR3 length is 15 residues. The J segment lost 7 bases and the V segment lost 2 bases, leaving 3 bases of the junction unmatched. The DNA of the CDR3 is TGCGCCAGCAGCCAAATGGGACAGGGGGGTGAAAAACTGTTTTTT. Its translation: CASSQMGQGGEKLFF.

V is TRBV23-1 and J is TRBJ1-4; D is uncertain. TRBV23-1 is an ORF, with its function uncertain. Trimming removed 4 bases from V and 1 base from J, with 7 bases in between. CDR3 size: 14 residues. The CDR3 bases are TGCGCCAGCAGTCGGGCCCAAACTAATGAAAAACTGTTTTTT. Translating it yields CASSRAQTNEKLFF.

This clone was recorded a few times. The chain recombines TRBV11-2 with TRBJ2-1; TRBD2 might be the D (6 bases). This CDR3 has 15 amino acids. The V gene lost 5 bases and the J gene lost 4 bases, with 15 bases spanning the gap. Germline loops: CDR1 SGHAT, CDR2 FQNNGV. The chain's CDR3 is CASSLLGGLYNEQFF. For the CDR3, the DNA is TGTGCCAGCAGCCTACTTGGAGGGCTGTACAATGAGCAGTTCTTC.

The J gene is TRBJ1-2, the V gene TRBV6-4; D is unclear. V was pared by 1 base and J by 6 bases, with 6 bases between. From germline, CDR1 is MRHNA and CDR2 SNTAGT. The CDR3 sequence is 12 residues long. CDR3 region: CASSDFKDGYTF. The DNA for the CDR3 is TGTGCCAGCAGTGACTTCAAGGATGGCTACACCTTC.

The chain uses TRBV7-2 and TRBJ1-1, with a tentative D call TRBD1 (6 bases). The CDR3 runs 16 residues. The V and J ends lost 0 bases and 2 bases respectively, with 13 bases between them. Looked up from germline, CDR1 is SGHTA and CDR2 is FQGNSA. The CDR3 nucleotides are TGTGCCAGCAGCTTAGCGACGGTTGGGGGCAACACTGAAGCTTTCTTT. Its translation: CASSLATVGGNTEAFF.

This chain uses TRBV6-5 with TRBJ1-5; D is undetermined. CDR3 length: 12 amino acids. Germline loops: CDR1 MNHEY, CDR2 SVGAGI. The CDR3 DNA reads as TGTGCGGTTGGACGGAATAATCAGCCCCAGCATTTT. Translating gives CAVGRNNQPQHF.

This chain connects TRBV6-1 to TRBJ1-5; D is unclear. This CDR3 contains 15 residues. CDR1 and CDR2 from the germline V gene are MNHNS and SASEGT. V dropped 3 bases and J dropped 0 bases, with 9 bases sitting between them. The CDR3 sequence is CASSDWPYSNQPQHF. CDR3 coding DNA: TGTGCCAGCAGTGATTGGCCCTATAGCAATCAGCCCCAGCATTTT.

The chain joins TRBV7-8 to TRBJ2-7; 8 nucleotides agree with TRBD2. Germline CDR1 reads SGHVS; CDR2 reads FQNEAQ. V lost 7 bases, J lost 1 base, and 15 bases stayed unmatched. The CDR3 runs 17 residues. CDR3 sequence reads: CASTDPSGGSVSYEQYF. CDR3 in DNA: TGTGCCAGCACCGACCCCTCGGGGGGGTCGGTGTCCTACGAGCAGTACTTC.

In its sample, this clone was seen once. This chain joins TRBV7-3 and TRBJ2-3; TRBD2 is a possible D gene (5 bases). Per germline, CDR1 SGHTA and CDR2 FQGTGA. The CDR3 extends over 15 amino acids. V was shortened by 3 bases and J by 2 bases, with 12 bases between the two germline ends. The CDR3 DNA follows: TGTGCCAGCAGCTTCGGCGGAGGCGACACAGATACGCAGTATTTT. Its protein is CASSFGGGDTDTQYF.

This chain connects TRBV29-1 to TRBJ1-4, with D possibly TRBD1 on 6 matching bases. The CDR3 contains 13 residues. From germline, CDR1 is SQVTM and CDR2 ANQGSEA. The V gene lost 7 bases and the J gene lost 6 bases, with 15 bases spanning the gap. The CDR3 region is CSGYRAPDEKLFF. The CDR3, as DNA: TGCAGCGGCTACAGGGCCCCCGATGAAAAACTGTTTTTT.

The chain couples TRBV5-1 to TRBJ2-2; D is unclear. The CDR3 is 11 amino acids. Germline V lookup: CDR1 SGHRS, CDR2 YFSETQ. V was cut by 5 bases and J by 5 bases, with 4 bases left in between. This CDR3 is CASRMTGELFF. The CDR3 region has the DNA TGCGCCAGCAGAATGACCGGGGAGCTGTTTTTT.

The rearrangement uses TRBV6-4 and TRBJ2-2; 7 nucleotides match TRBD1. V was pared by 5 bases and J by 4 bases, with 1 base of the junction left unmatched. This CDR3 region has 13 residues. The germline gives CDR1 MRHNA, CDR2 SNTAGT. The CDR3 coding sequence is TGTGCCAGCAGTAGACAGGGCACCGGGGAGCTGTTTTTT. Translating it yields CASSRQGTGELFF.

The chain combines TRBV29-1 with TRBJ1-1, with D tentatively TRBD1 (6 bases). Germline V gives CDR1 SQVTM, CDR2 ANQGSEA. The V and J ends lost 6 bases and 4 bases respectively, with 15 bases between them. The CDR3 has 13 residues. Here the CDR3 reads CSVALGGFTEAFF. The DNA for the CDR3 is TGCAGCGTGGCCCTCGGGGGCTTCACTGAAGCTTTCTTT.

This clone is a singleton in its sample. This rearrangement joins TRBV9 to TRBJ2-7; 8 positions match TRBD2. This CDR3 contains 15 residues. Germline V gene lookup returns CDR1 SGDLS and CDR2 YYNGEE. J gave up 2 bases and V 0 bases, and 4 bases lay outside the gene matches. CDR3 DNA: TGTGCCAGCAGCGTAGCTAGCGGGCGGACCTACGAGCAGTACTTC. Translating it yields CASSVASGRTYEQYF.

The chain employs TRBV30 and TRBJ2-3, with TRBD2 matching 10 bases. V dropped 3 bases and J dropped 4; count of bases not matched to a gene: 7. There are 15 residues in the CDR3. Per the germline V gene, CDR1 is GTSNPN and CDR2 is SVGIG (reference sequence). The CDR3 region is CAWRLAGAKPDTQYF. CDR3 bases: TGTGCCTGGAGGCTAGCGGGGGCAAAGCCAGATACGCAGTATTTT.

This clone appeared a single time. The chain combines TRBV18 with TRBJ2-1; possible D gene TRBD2, 6 bases. V gave up 0 bases and J gave up 7 bases, with 10 bases separating them. This CDR3 contains 14 residues. Germline V CDR1 and CDR2: KGHSH, LQKENI. The CDR3 sequence: CASSPPPGVNEQFF. The CDR3 bases are TGTGCCAGCTCACCACCTCCGGGGGTTAATGAGCAGTTCTTC.

The genes are TRBV7-8 and TRBJ2-1; 10 positions agree with TRBD1. V lost 3 bases to trimming and J lost 4 bases; unmatched junction nucleotides: 3. The CDR3 loop spans 15 amino acids. CDR1 is SGHVS, CDR2 FQNEAQ, per germline. The CDR3 DNA reads as TGTGCCAGCAGCTTGACAGGGGGCTCTTACAATGAGCAGTTCTTC. Translated: CASSLTGGSYNEQFF.

Concerning this clone: Within the sample, other DNA sequences also encode this same CDR3. This chain joins TRBV3-1 (or the pseudogene TRBV3-2) and TRBJ2-7; D tentatively reads TRBD1 or TRBD2 (5 bases each). Trimming left V 1 base short and J 0 bases short, with 10 bases between. CDR1 and CDR2 from the germline V gene are LGHDT and YNNKEL (reference sequence). The CDR3 length is 15 residues. The CDR3 sequence is CASSQGRTSSYEQYF. Here the CDR3 DNA reads TGTGCCAGCAGCCAAGGGAGGACAAGCTCCTACGAGCAGTACTTC.

The V gene is TRBV3-1 (or the pseudogene TRBV3-2), the J gene TRBJ2-2; unclear D gene. The V end was cut by 3 bases, the J end by 8 bases, with 16 bases between. Germline V lookup: CDR1 LGHDT, CDR2 YNNKEL (reference sequence). The CDR3 length is 15 residues. DNA of the CDR3: TGTGCCAGCAGCCAGGGCTCTTTCGTTTCTGGGGAGCTGTTTTTT. It encodes CASSQGSFVSGELFF.

In its sample, this clone was seen once. The chain has TRBV3-1 (or the pseudogene TRBV3-2) and TRBJ1-1; a weak D match, TRBD1 (5 bases). Trimming shortened V by 1 base and J by 1 base, and 13 bases separated the two germline ends. The CDR3 totals 16 residues. From germline, CDR1 is LGHDT and CDR2 YNNKEL (reference sequence). The CDR3 coding sequence is TGTGCCAGCAGCCAAGTGGGGGGGAGTACGAACACTGAAGCTTTCTTT. Amino acid sequence: CASSQVGGSTNTEAFF.

This clone was recorded a few times. The chain recombines TRBV3-1 (or the pseudogene TRBV3-2) with TRBJ1-5; D unresolved. V shed 1 base and J shed 7 bases, with 14 bases lying between them. This CDR3 region has 15 residues. Germline assignment: CDR1 LGHDT and CDR2 YNNKEL (reference sequence). The CDR3 loop reads CASSQGGGGRQPQHF. DNA of the CDR3: TGTGCCAGCAGCCAAGGGGGAGGAGGGAGACAGCCCCAGCATTTT.

The J gene is TRBJ2-5, the V gene TRBV11-2; no firm D call. Per germline, CDR1 SGHAT and CDR2 FQNNGV. Trimming removed 1 base from V and 5 bases from J, with 8 bases in between. The CDR3 runs to 13 residues. CDR3 bases: TGTGCCAGCAGCTTAGTGGAGTTCGAGACCCAGTACTTC. Translated: CASSLVEFETQYF.

The rearrangement links TRBV28 to TRBJ2-7, with a possible D match to TRBD1 (6 bases). Looked up from germline, CDR1 is MDHEN and CDR2 is SYDVKM. Trimming stripped 6 bases from V and 0 bases from J, with 12 bases between. CDR3 size: 14 residues. The CDR3 spells CASRYPDSSYEQYF. The CDR3 DNA sequence: TGTGCCAGCAGGTACCCGGACAGCTCCTACGAGCAGTACTTC. Drawing the rest from reference TRBV28 and TRBJ2-7, the complete variable domain is DVKVTQSSRYLVKRTGEKVFLECVQDMDHENMFWYRQDPGLGLRLIYFSYDVKMKEKGDIPEGYSVSREKKERFSLILESASTNQTSMYLCASRYPDSSYEQYFGPGTRLTVT.